A single T cell receptor (beta chain) is shown here with its context. Its specificity is not known. The sample originates from a study of cytotoxic CD8 clonotypes in ibrutinib-treated CLL. Study summary: Averaging across samples gave approximately 260,000 productive templates and about 94,000 productive rearrangements.

Clones were read by immunoSEQ multiplex PCR, and TCRdb kept only the in-frame ones, dropping some. Of 30,000 to 40,000 clones in the sample, roughly 72% were seen once. Study-wide findings and caveats: Sampling times (in sustained-remission versus progressing patients) were not the same. Clonality was elevated at ibrutinib response and had returned toward baseline at progression.

The CDR3 is made up of 15 amino acids. V shed 3 bases and J 1 base; nucleotides not matched to a gene: 4. Germline lookup yields CDR1 SGDLS and CDR2 YYNGEE. The starting material was PBMCs, obtained at disease progression, from a patient treated with ibrutinib. This TCR derives from a human donor with chronic lymphocytic leukemia. This chain joins TRBV9 and TRBJ2-7; 10 bases match TRBD1. The DNA of the CDR3 is TGTGCCAGCAGCGGGTGGGGACAGGGGTCCTACGAGCAGTACTTC. Its translation is CASSGWGQGSYEQYF.